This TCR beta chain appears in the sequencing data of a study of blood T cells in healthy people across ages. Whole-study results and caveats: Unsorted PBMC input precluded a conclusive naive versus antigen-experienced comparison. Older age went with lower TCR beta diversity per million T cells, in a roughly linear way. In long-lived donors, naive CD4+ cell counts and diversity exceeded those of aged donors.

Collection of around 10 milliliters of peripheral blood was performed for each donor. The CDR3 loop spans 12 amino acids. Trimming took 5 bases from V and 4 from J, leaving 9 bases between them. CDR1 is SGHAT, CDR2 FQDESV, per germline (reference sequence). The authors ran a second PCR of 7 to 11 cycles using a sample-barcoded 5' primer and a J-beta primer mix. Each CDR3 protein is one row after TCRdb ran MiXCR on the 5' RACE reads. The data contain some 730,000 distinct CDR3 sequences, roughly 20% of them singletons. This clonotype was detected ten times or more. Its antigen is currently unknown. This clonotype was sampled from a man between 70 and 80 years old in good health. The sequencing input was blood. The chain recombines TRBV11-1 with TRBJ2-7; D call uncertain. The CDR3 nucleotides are TGTGCCAGCAGCCAGACGGATTACGAGCAGTACTTC. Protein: CASSQTDYEQYF. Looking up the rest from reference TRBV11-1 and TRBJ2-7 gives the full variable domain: EAEVAQSPRYKITEKSQAVAFWCDPISGHATLYWYRQILGQGPELLVQFQDESVVDDSQLPKDRFSAERLKGVDSTLKIQPAELGDSAMYLCASSQTDYEQYFGPGTRLTVT.